This T cell receptor beta chain was recorded in a study of PD-1 blockade in classical Hodgkin lymphoma. The V and J ends lost 5 bases and 2 bases, in that order; junction bases with no gene match: 8. Germline V gene data show CDR1 as MDHEN and CDR2 as SYDVKM. This CDR3 has 15 amino acids. Time point in this sample: cycle 4 day 1 (C4D1), after six to seven weeks of nivolumab. Relapse after autologous stem cell transplantation occurred in every patient, and brentuximab vedotin exposure varied. General observations from the study: By cycle point C4D1, TCR diversity had risen significantly in CD4+ cells (but not CD8+ cells). Newly diagnosed patients had diversity similar to the baseline diversity of complete responders. Exclusion was applied to patients who started nivolumab under 1 year after ASCT.

Profiled with immunoSEQ multiplex PCR; TCRdb holds only in-frame clones, not every one. The sample shows 90,000 to 140,000 clones, roughly 87% of them seen only once. This clone was counted only a few times. Its target is not known. The sequences come from peripheral blood mononuclear cells (PBMCs), collected before the fourth cycle of nivolumab. This TCR derives from a human donor with classical Hodgkin lymphoma. The V gene is TRBV28, the J gene TRBJ2-5; 7 bases are shared with TRBD2. DNA of the CDR3: TGTGCCAGCAGTACCCCACTAGCGCAACAAGAGACCCAGTACTTC. Translating it yields CASSTPLAQQETQYF.